The next 26 T cell receptor beta chains were all read from a single sample in a study of blood T cell repertoires in COVID-19. The repertoire was sequenced with immunoSEQ multiplex PCR; TCRdb's copy has only in-frame clones and lacks some. The table has about 60,000 clones, around 91% seen once. The sample taken for sequencing was peripheral blood. Source of these receptors: a woman between 55 and 75 years old with active COVID-19.

This clone was seen once. The chain links TRBV29-1 to TRBJ2-7; TRBD1 is a possible D gene (5 bases). Germline V CDR1 and CDR2: SQVTM, ANQGSEA. The CDR3 spans 13 residues. Trimming shortened V by 2 bases and J by 3 bases, and 11 bases separated the two germline ends. The CDR3 nucleotides read TGCAGCGTTGAAAGCTTTGACAGCTACGAGCAGTACTTC. Translating it yields CSVESFDSYEQYF.

The J gene is TRBJ2-3, the V gene TRBV2; 12 positions agree with TRBD1. The V gene's germline CDR1 is SNHLY and CDR2 FYNNEI. V shed 5 bases and J 3 bases; nucleotides not matched to a gene: 12. This CDR3 is 18 amino acids long. CDR3 residues: CASSNRDRGRGSTDTQYF. Here the CDR3 DNA reads TGTGCCAGCAGTAACCGGGACAGGGGGCGAGGAAGTACAGATACGCAGTATTTT.

The chain carries TRBV29-1 and TRBJ2-1; the match to TRBD2 covers 12 bases. The J segment lost 9 bases and the V segment lost 1 base, leaving 1 base of the junction unmatched. Germline lookup yields CDR1 SQVTM and CDR2 ANQGSEA. This CDR3 is built from 13 residues. Written as DNA, the CDR3 is TGCAGCGTTGAAGCTAGCGGGGGGGCTGAGCAGTTCTTC. Protein: CSVEASGGAEQFF.

The chain has TRBV3-1 (or the pseudogene TRBV3-2) and TRBJ2-3; 7 positions match TRBD2. The V gene's germline CDR1 is LGHDT and CDR2 YNNKEL (reference sequence). J gave up 4 bases and V 4 bases, and 2 bases lay outside the gene matches. The CDR3 spans 13 residues. CDR3 DNA sequence: TGTGCCAGCAGCCGCGGGAGCCCAGATACGCAGTATTTT. It codes for CASSRGSPDTQYF.

This clone was found a few times. The chain recombines TRBV10-3 with TRBJ2-5, with no clear D. With 3 bases removed from V and 1 base from J, the gap between germline ends came to 9 bases. CDR3 length: 14 amino acids. CDR1 and CDR2 (germline): ENHRY, SYGVKD. CDR3 DNA sequence: TGTGCCATCAGTGACGATTACGGCCAAGAGACCCAGTACTTC. Translated, it gives CAISDDYGQETQYF.

The chain carries TRBV5-1 and TRBJ2-7, with 9 bases lining up with TRBD2. Trimming removed 1 base from V and 2 bases from J; junction bases left unmatched: 1. Germline lookup yields CDR1 SGHRS and CDR2 YFSETQ. CDR3 length equals 14 residues. The CDR3 here is CASSLSGGTYEQYF. The CDR3 DNA reads TGCGCCAGCAGCTTGAGCGGGGGGACCTACGAGCAGTACTTC.

This clone has more than one count but fewer than ten. The chain links TRBV27 to TRBJ2-7; 9 bases align to TRBD1. Germline CDR1 MNHEY, CDR2 SMNVEV (reference sequence). J lost 1 base, V lost 0 bases, and 7 bases had no gene match. This CDR3 region has 17 residues. Here the CDR3 DNA reads TGTGCCAGCAGTTTATCGACGGGGACAGGGAGTTCCTACGAGCAGTACTTC. It is translated as CASSLSTGTGSSYEQYF.

The chain is built from TRBV6-1 and TRBJ2-3, with D possibly being TRBD1 (6 bases). This CDR3 contains 15 residues. The germline gives CDR1 MNHNS, CDR2 SASEGT. V was clipped by 2 bases and J by 2 bases, with 11 bases between them. The CDR3 nucleotides are TGTGCCAGCAGTGAATTAGGGGGTGCCACAGATACGCAGTATTTT. It is translated as CASSELGGATDTQYF.

J is TRBJ2-7 and V is TRBV7-3; no firm D call. V was shortened by 3 bases and J by 5 bases, with 17 bases between the two germline ends. Per germline, CDR1 SGHTA and CDR2 FQGTGA. The CDR3 is 15 amino acids. The CDR3 spells CASSFHKWIRDEQYF. DNA for the CDR3: TGTGCCAGCAGCTTTCATAAGTGGATTCGGGACGAGCAGTACTTC. Complete variable domain (other parts from reference TRBV7-3 and TRBJ2-7): GAGVSQTPSNKVTEKGKYVELRCDPISGHTALYWYRQSLGQGPEFLIYFQGTGAADDSGLPNDRFFAVRPEGSVSTLKIQRTERGDSAVYLCASSFHKWIRDEQYFGPGTRLTVT.

The gene calls are TRBV7-2 and TRBJ2-1, with 12 positions matching TRBD2. Losses at the gene ends were 5 bases for V and 9 bases for J; bases not matched to a gene: 8. This CDR3 spans 15 amino acids. The germline gives CDR1 SGHTA, CDR2 FQGNSA. CDR3 sequence: CASSARTSGEAEQFF. The CDR3 DNA is TGTGCCAGCAGCGCCCGGACTAGCGGGGAGGCTGAGCAGTTCTTC.

V and J are TRBV7-6 and TRBJ2-7; TRBD1 aligns across 7 bases. The length of the CDR3 is 15 residues. J lost 6 bases, V lost 2 bases, and 10 bases had no gene match. CDR1 is SGHVS and CDR2 is FNYEAQ in the germline V gene. CDR3: CASSLSPGQRSEQYF. As DNA, the CDR3 is TGTGCCAGCAGCTTAAGCCCGGGACAGAGGTCCGAGCAGTACTTC.

The genes are TRBV5-4 and TRBJ2-1; no firm D call. This CDR3 has 13 amino acids. V dropped 5 bases and J dropped 8 bases, with 14 bases sitting between them. Germline V gene lookup returns CDR1 SGHNT and CDR2 YYREEE (reference sequence). CDR3 sequence reads: CASSPESRDEQFF. CDR3 sequence (DNA): TGTGCCAGCAGTCCCGAGAGTCGGGATGAGCAGTTCTTC.

V usage is TRBV5-6 and J usage is TRBJ1-3; D is undetermined. V gave up 3 bases and J gave up 4 bases, with 11 bases separating them. The CDR3 has 14 residues. Germline V gives CDR1 SGHDT, CDR2 YYEEEE. In DNA, the CDR3 is TGTGCCAGCAGCTCGACGCCGGGAGGAAACACCATATATTTT. This encodes CASSSTPGGNTIYF.

The chain uses TRBV30 and TRBJ2-2; 10 nucleotides line up with TRBD2. CDR1 is GTSNPN and CDR2 is SVGIG in the germline V gene (reference sequence). There are 16 residues in the CDR3. The ends lost 2 bases at V and 6 bases at J; junction bases unmatched: 9. CDR3 coding DNA: TGTGCCTGGAGTCCTAGGAGCGGGGGGGCCGCCGGGGAGCTGTTTTTT. This encodes CAWSPRSGGAAGELFF.

The genes are TRBV5-6 and TRBJ2-5, with 13 positions matching TRBD2. J was trimmed by 5 bases and V by 4 bases; bases with no gene match: 11. CDR3 length: 17 amino acids. CDR1 is SGHDT and CDR2 is YYEEEE in the germline V gene. Here the CDR3 reads CASSPRLAGGPLETQYF. The CDR3 nucleotides are TGTGCCAGCAGCCCCCGACTAGCGGGGGGCCCCCTGGAGACCCAGTACTTC.

The rearrangement joins TRBV27 to TRBJ1-2, with 9 bases that match TRBD1. The germline V gene encodes CDR1 MNHEY and CDR2 SMNVEV (reference sequence). The V gene end was trimmed by 2 bases and the J gene end by 6 bases; junction bases not matched to a gene: 4. This CDR3 has 14 amino acids. The CDR3 loop is CASSLGTGRHGYTF. The CDR3, as DNA: TGTGCCAGCAGTTTAGGGACAGGGCGGCATGGCTACACCTTC.

This clone was picked up one time. The chain couples TRBV18 to TRBJ2-1, with no clear D. V lost 3 bases and J 0 bases, leaving 9 bases between the germline ends. There are 15 residues in the CDR3. The germline gives CDR1 KGHSH, CDR2 LQKENI. CDR3 in amino acids: CASSPVAGSYNEQFF. In DNA form, the CDR3 reads TGTGCCAGCTCACCGGTCGCAGGCTCCTACAATGAGCAGTTCTTC. Full variable domain (rest looked up from reference TRBV18 and TRBJ2-1): NAGVMQNPRHLVRRRGQEARLRCSPMKGHSHVYWYRQLPEEGLKFMVYLQKENIIDESGMPKERFSAEFPKEGPSILRIQQVVRGDSAAYFCASSPVAGSYNEQFFGPGTRLTVL.

The rearrangement links TRBV24-1 to TRBJ2-7; D call uncertain. V was pared by 2 bases and J by 2 bases, with 12 bases between. CDR1 and CDR2 from the germline V gene are KGHDR and SFDVKD. The CDR3 length is 15 residues. The CDR3 DNA sequence: TGTGCCACCAGTGATTCTAGAAGAAGTCCCTACGAGCAGTACTTC. Its translation is CATSDSRRSPYEQYF.

The rearrangement links TRBV27 to TRBJ2-7, with D possibly matching TRBD1 (6 bases). The CDR3 covers 16 residues. V was cut by 5 bases and J by 6 bases, with 23 bases left in between. Germline V gene lookup returns CDR1 MNHEY and CDR2 SMNVEV (reference sequence). CDR3 amino acids: CASSLDWGRPFSEQYF. The CDR3 DNA follows: TGTGCCAGCAGTCTTGACTGGGGGCGGCCTTTTAGCGAGCAGTACTTC.

The chain joins TRBV5-8 to TRBJ2-7; 10 positions agree with TRBD1. CDR3 size: 14 residues. V shed 4 bases and J 6 bases; nucleotides not matched to a gene: 7. From germline, CDR1 is SGHTS and CDR2 YDEGEE. CDR3 amino acids: CASSPTGQGIEQYF. The CDR3 DNA follows: TGTGCCAGCAGCCCAACGGGACAGGGGATCGAGCAGTACTTC.

The sample holds a few counts of this clone. V usage is TRBV18 and J usage is TRBJ2-4; a possible D gene is TRBD1 (5 bases). Germline loops: CDR1 KGHSH, CDR2 LQKENI. This CDR3 region has 13 residues. The V end lost 2 bases, the J end lost 5 bases, and 7 bases lay between the germline ends. This CDR3 reads CASSPTGQNIQYF. CDR3 sequence (DNA): TGTGCCAGCTCACCAACAGGCCAAAACATTCAGTACTTC.

The chain carries TRBV5-1 and TRBJ2-3, with 8 nucleotides matching TRBD2. Looked up from germline, CDR1 is SGHRS and CDR2 is YFSETQ. The CDR3 contains 16 residues. The V segment lost 2 bases and the J segment 7 bases; nucleotides outside the gene matches: 12. In DNA form, the CDR3 reads TGCGCCAGCAGCTTTAGCGGGGACCAAGTAGGGAATACGCAGTATTTT. It specifies CASSFSGDQVGNTQYF.

The CDR3 coding sequence is TGTGCCAGCAGTGACAGGGGGCGCGGAACCGGGGAGCTGTTTTTT. Protein: CASSDRGRGTGELFF. V and J are TRBV6-1 and TRBJ2-2, with TRBD1 identical over 8 bases. CDR3 length: 15 amino acids. Per germline, CDR1 MNHNS and CDR2 SASEGT. V lost 3 bases, J lost 5 bases, and 5 bases stayed unmatched.

The V call is TRBV18, the J call TRBJ1-1, with D unclear. This CDR3 spans 15 amino acids. V shed 0 bases and J shed 7 bases, with 15 bases lying between them. Germline V gene sequence: CDR1 KGHSH, CDR2 LQKENI. CDR3 region: CASSPPGGLEVEAFF. The CDR3 region has the DNA TGTGCCAGCTCACCACCGGGAGGGCTCGAGGTTGAAGCTTTCTTT.

The chain's CDR3 is CASSETREQYF. CDR3 sequence (DNA): TGTGCCAGCAGTGAAACTCGCGAGCAGTACTTC. The chain is built from TRBV2 and TRBJ2-7; no firm D call. V lost 2 bases to trimming and J lost 6 bases, with 5 bases between them. The CDR3 runs 11 residues. The V gene's germline CDR1 is SNHLY and CDR2 FYNNEI.

The chain has TRBV7-2 and TRBJ2-2, with D possibly matching TRBD1 (6 bases). Germline V gene sequence: CDR1 SGHTA, CDR2 FQGNSA. There are 14 residues in the CDR3. The V end lost 3 bases, the J end lost 3 bases, and 8 bases lay between the germline ends. The CDR3 nucleotides read TGTGCCAGCAGCTTGGACAGCCACACCGGGGAGCTGTTTTTT. This gives the protein CASSLDSHTGELFF.